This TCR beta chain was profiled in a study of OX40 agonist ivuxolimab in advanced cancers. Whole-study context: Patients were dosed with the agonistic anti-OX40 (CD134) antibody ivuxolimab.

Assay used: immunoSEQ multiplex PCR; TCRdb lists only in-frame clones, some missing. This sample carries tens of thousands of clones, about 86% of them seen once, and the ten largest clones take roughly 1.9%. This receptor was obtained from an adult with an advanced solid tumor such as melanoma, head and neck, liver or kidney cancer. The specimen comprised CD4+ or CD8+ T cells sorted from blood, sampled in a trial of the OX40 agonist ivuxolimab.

The CDR3 coding sequence is TGTGCCAGCACCGGGACACCTAACACCGGGGAGCTGTTTTTT. This translates into CASTGTPNTGELFF. The chain employs TRBV6-4 and TRBJ2-2; D perhaps matches TRBD1 (6 bases). The V end was cut by 7 bases, the J end by 2 bases, with 11 bases between. CDR3 length: 14 amino acids. Germline lookup yields CDR1 MRHNA and CDR2 SNTAGT.